The 17 T cell receptor beta chains below all came from one sample that was sequenced in a study of CD4 T cells in relation to SARS-CoV-2 and coronaviruses. CD4+ T cells from unexposed donors were obtained before the COVID-19 pandemic (2011-2018). After about ten days of culture, CD4+ T cells were isolated. Assay used: immunoSEQ multiplex PCR; TCRdb lists only in-frame clones, some missing. The data hold 18,000 or so clones, with around 73% observed a single time. No antigens are known for them. The sequenced sample was CD4+ T cells from PBMCs, cultured in vitro. These receptors were taken from a human donor in good health.

This sequence joins TRBV19 and TRBJ2-2; TRBD1 agrees at 11 bases. Germline assignment: CDR1 LNHDA and CDR2 SQIVND (reference sequence). V gave up 5 bases and J gave up 0 bases; unmatched junction bases: 2. The CDR3 runs to 16 residues. The CDR3 spells CASSPGQGANTGELFF. The CDR3 DNA follows: TGTGCCAGTAGTCCGGGACAGGGGGCGAACACCGGGGAGCTGTTTTTT.

This clone was counted only a few times. This rearrangement joins TRBV21-1 to TRBJ2-7. TRBV21-1 is given as a pseudogene. The CDR3 consists of 13 residues. In nucleotides, the CDR3 is TGTGCCAGCAGCAATTCGACGGTCTACGAGCAGTACTTC. This sequence encodes CASSNSTVYEQYF.

This chain connects TRBV27 to TRBJ2-7, with D perhaps given as TRBD1 or TRBD2 (5 bases each). CDR1 MNHEY and CDR2 SMNVEV come from the germline V gene (reference sequence). V was cut by 4 bases and J by 0 bases, with 13 bases left in between. The CDR3 is 15 residues long. The CDR3: CASSSTGRPSYEQYF. In DNA form, the CDR3 reads TGTGCCAGCAGTTCCACGGGACGGCCCTCCTACGAGCAGTACTTC.

This chain joins TRBV29-1 and TRBJ2-5, with a tentative D call TRBD1 (5 bases). Germline lookup yields CDR1 SQVTM and CDR2 ANQGSEA. This CDR3 has 11 residues. With 0 bases removed from V and 7 bases from J, the gap between germline ends came to 6 bases. CDR3 amino acids: CSVEDQGTQYF. The CDR3 nucleotides read TGCAGCGTTGAAGATCAGGGGACCCAGTACTTC.

The gene calls are TRBV11-2 and TRBJ1-2, with 8 bases that match TRBD1. The germline V gene has CDR1 SGHAT and CDR2 FQNNGV. This CDR3 spans 15 amino acids. Trimming at V came to 5 bases and at J to 8 bases, leaving 13 bases not matched to a gene. In nucleotides, the CDR3 is TGTGCCAGCAGCCCCGAACCGGACAGGGTTGGGGGCTACACCTTC. It translates to CASSPEPDRVGGYTF.

The gene calls are TRBV2 and TRBJ2-5; no clear D. The CDR3 consists of 11 residues. Germline V gives CDR1 SNHLY, CDR2 FYNNEI. V was pared by 6 bases and J by 2 bases, with 4 bases between. CDR3 nucleotide sequence: TGTGCCAGCAGGGGACAAGAGACCCAGTACTTC. Its protein is CASRGQETQYF. The full variable domain, with the rest looked up from reference TRBV2 and TRBJ2-5, is EPEVTQTPSHQVTQMGQEVILRCVPISNHLYFYWYRQILGQKVEFLVSFYNNEISEKSEIFDDQFSVERPDGSNFTLKIRSTKLEDSAMYFCASRGQETQYFGPGTRLLVL.

This clone came up a few times. The rearrangement links TRBV2 to TRBJ1-1, with D unclear. This CDR3 is built from 13 residues. Germline V gene sequence: CDR1 SNHLY, CDR2 FYNNEI. V was shortened by 8 bases and J by 1 base, with 11 bases between the two germline ends. The chain's CDR3 is CASPVEQNTEAFF. In nucleotides, the CDR3 is TGTGCCAGCCCTGTCGAACAGAACACTGAAGCTTTCTTT.

This clone appeared a single time. This chain uses TRBV2 with TRBJ2-3; 9 nucleotides agree with TRBD2. Per germline, CDR1 SNHLY and CDR2 FYNNEI. The trim removed 7 bases at V and 5 bases at J, leaving 7 bases unmatched. The CDR3 totals 14 residues. CDR3 DNA: TGTGCCAGCAAAGTAGCGGGAGTGGAAGATACGCAGTATTTT. As protein: CASKVAGVEDTQYF.

This sequence joins TRBV4-2 and TRBJ1-3; 9 nucleotides agree with TRBD1. Per the germline V gene, CDR1 is LGHNA and CDR2 is YNFKEQ. This CDR3 spans 15 amino acids. The V segment lost 1 base and the J segment 4 bases; nucleotides outside the gene matches: 2. The CDR3 here is CASSQVGTGGNTIYF. CDR3 in DNA: TGTGCCAGCAGCCAAGTTGGGACAGGGGGAAACACCATATATTTT.

The chain is built from TRBV6-5 and TRBJ1-6; TRBD1 might be the D (5 bases). Germline-derived CDR1 and CDR2 are MNHEY and SVGAGI. Trimming removed 9 bases at V and 7 bases at J, with 10 bases between. This CDR3 comprises 12 residues. The CDR3 sequence: CASRDLNSPLHF. In DNA, the CDR3 is TGTGCCAGTAGGGACCTGAATTCACCCCTCCACTTT.

A few counts support this clone. The chain uses TRBV30 and TRBJ2-1; D gene unclear. The germline gives CDR1 GTSNPN, CDR2 SVGIG (reference sequence). The V end was cut by 0 bases, the J end by 4 bases, with 4 bases between. The CDR3 totals 12 residues. In nucleotides, the CDR3 is TGTGCCTGGAGTGTGGGATACAATGAGCAGTTCTTC. It encodes CAWSVGYNEQFF.

The count of this clone is one. This sequence joins TRBV19 and TRBJ1-5, with unresolved D. Germline V gene sequence: CDR1 LNHDA, CDR2 SQIVND (reference sequence). V lost 7 bases to trimming and J lost 1 base, with 5 bases between them. The CDR3 runs 12 residues. The CDR3: CASMKSNQPQHF. The CDR3 DNA reads as TGTGCCAGTATGAAGAGCAATCAGCCCCAGCATTTT.

The chain is built from TRBV7-8 and TRBJ1-4; D is ambiguous. The CDR3 has 17 residues. Trimming removed 5 bases at V and 8 bases at J, with 24 bases between. Looked up from germline, CDR1 is SGHVS and CDR2 is FQNEAQ. The chain's CDR3 is CASSPRGSGRGVEKLFF. The CDR3 DNA follows: TGTGCCAGCAGCCCCAGAGGTTCAGGACGCGGGGTGGAAAAACTGTTTTTT.

This chain joins TRBV21-1 and TRBJ1-1; the listed D gene, TRBD1, was not tested against the DNA. TRBV21-1 is listed as a pseudogene. The CDR3 extends over 15 amino acids. CDR3 sequence (DNA): TGTGCCAGCAGCGTGTTGACCAGGGGGCGCGTTGAAGCTTTCTTT. This codes for CASSVLTRGRVEAFF.

The V and J genes are TRBV7-9 and TRBJ2-7; no firm D call. Trimming left V 2 bases short and J 2 bases short, with 7 bases between. CDR1 SEHNR and CDR2 FQNEAQ come from the germline V gene (reference sequence). CDR3 length: 13 amino acids. CDR3 residues: CASSLSRTYEQYF. CDR3 coding DNA: TGTGCCAGCAGCTTAAGCAGGACCTACGAGCAGTACTTC.

V gene TRBV10-3 combines with J gene TRBJ2-2, with no clear D. Trimming stripped 3 bases from V and 1 base from J, with 9 bases between. CDR1 ENHRY and CDR2 SYGVKD come from the germline V gene. The CDR3 covers 15 residues. Here the CDR3 DNA reads TGTGCCATCAGTGATCTACCCCAGAACACCGGGGAGCTGTTTTTT. Translating it yields CAISDLPQNTGELFF.

The chain combines TRBV19 with TRBJ2-1; 9 nucleotides line up with TRBD2. J gave up 9 bases and V 2 bases, and 17 bases lay outside the gene matches. CDR1 LNHDA and CDR2 SQIVND come from the germline V gene (reference sequence). The CDR3 is 18 residues long. Here the CDR3 reads CASSIIGRGRAVDGEQFF. In nucleotides, the CDR3 is TGTGCCAGTAGTATAATTGGACGCGGGAGGGCCGTTGACGGTGAGCAGTTCTTC.